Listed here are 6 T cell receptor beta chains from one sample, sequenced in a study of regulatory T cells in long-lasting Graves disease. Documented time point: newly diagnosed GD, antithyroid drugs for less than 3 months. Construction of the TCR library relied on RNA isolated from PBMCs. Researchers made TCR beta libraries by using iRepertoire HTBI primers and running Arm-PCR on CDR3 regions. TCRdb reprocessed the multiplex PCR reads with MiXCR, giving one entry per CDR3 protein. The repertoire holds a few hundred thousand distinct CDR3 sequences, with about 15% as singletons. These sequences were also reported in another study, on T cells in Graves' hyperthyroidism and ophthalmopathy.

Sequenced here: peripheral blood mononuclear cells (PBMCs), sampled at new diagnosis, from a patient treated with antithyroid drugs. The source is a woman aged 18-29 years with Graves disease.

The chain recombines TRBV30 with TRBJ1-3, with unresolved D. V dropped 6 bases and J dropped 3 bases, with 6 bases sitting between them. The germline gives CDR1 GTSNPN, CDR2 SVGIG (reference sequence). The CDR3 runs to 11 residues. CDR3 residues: CACNIGNTIYF. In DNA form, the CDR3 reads TGTGCCTGTAATATTGGAAACACCATATATTTT.

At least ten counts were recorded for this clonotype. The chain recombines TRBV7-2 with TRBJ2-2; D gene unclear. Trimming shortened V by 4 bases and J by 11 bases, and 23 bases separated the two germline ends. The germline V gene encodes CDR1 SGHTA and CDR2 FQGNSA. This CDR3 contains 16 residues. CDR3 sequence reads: CASSSGGPGRNTELFF. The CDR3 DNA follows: TGTGCCAGCAGCTCCGGCGGTCCAGGACGAAATACTGAGCTGTTTTTT. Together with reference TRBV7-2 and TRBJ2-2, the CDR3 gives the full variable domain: GAGVSQSPSNKVTEKGKDVELRCDPISGHTALYWYRQSLGQGLEFLIYFQGNSAPDKSGLPSDRFSAERTGGSVSTLTIQRTQQEDSAVYLCASSSGGPGRNTELFFGEGSRLTVL.

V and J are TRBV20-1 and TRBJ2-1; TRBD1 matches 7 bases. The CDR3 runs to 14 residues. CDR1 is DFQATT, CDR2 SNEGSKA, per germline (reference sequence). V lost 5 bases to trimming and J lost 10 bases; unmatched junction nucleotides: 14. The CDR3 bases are TGCAGTGCTGGCCCTCGGGACAGCTCCTACGAGCAGTTCTTC. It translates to CSAGPRDSSYEQFF.

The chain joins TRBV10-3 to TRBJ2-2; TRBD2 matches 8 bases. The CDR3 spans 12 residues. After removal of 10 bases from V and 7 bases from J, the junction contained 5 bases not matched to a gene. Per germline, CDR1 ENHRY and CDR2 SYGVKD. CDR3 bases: TGTGCCAGTGGACTAGCCGGCGGGGAGCTGTTTTTT. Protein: CASGLAGGELFF.

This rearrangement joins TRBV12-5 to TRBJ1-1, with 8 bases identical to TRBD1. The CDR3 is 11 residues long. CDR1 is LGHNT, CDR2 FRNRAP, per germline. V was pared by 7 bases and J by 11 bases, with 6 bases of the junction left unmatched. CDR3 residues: CASVLTGEAFF. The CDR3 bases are TGTGCTAGTGTCCTGACAGGGGAGGCTTTCTTT.

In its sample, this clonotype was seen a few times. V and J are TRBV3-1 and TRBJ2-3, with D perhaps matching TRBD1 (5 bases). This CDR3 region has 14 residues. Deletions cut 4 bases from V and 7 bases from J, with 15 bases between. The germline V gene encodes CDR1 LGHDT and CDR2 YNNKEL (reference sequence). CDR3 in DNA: TGTGCCAGCAGCCCACAAGGACCAGGGAATACGCAGTATTTT. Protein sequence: CASSPQGPGNTQYF.